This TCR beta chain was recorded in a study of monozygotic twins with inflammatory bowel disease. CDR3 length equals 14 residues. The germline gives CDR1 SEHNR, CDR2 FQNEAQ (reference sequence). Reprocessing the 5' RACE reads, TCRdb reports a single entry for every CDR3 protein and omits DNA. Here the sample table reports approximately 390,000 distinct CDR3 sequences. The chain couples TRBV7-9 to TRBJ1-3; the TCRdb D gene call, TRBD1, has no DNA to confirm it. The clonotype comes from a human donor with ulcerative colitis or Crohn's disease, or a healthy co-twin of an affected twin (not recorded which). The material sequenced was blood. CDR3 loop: CASSAWDRGDTIYF.